This record looks at one T cell receptor beta chain sequence and its context. The data belong to a study of OX40 agonist ivuxolimab in advanced cancers. The data were produced by immunoSEQ multiplex PCR, yet TCRdb's version contains in-frame clones alone and is incomplete. Among approximately 82,000 clones, 75% to 90% were seen once, and the ten largest hold nearly 0.55%. Germline V gene data show CDR1 as SGDLS and CDR2 as YYNGEE. V gave up 0 bases and J gave up 3 bases, with 10 bases separating them. This CDR3 comprises 14 residues. Sequencing was performed on CD4+ or CD8+ T cells sorted from blood, taken in a trial of the OX40 agonist ivuxolimab. This clonotype was sampled from an adult with an advanced solid tumor such as melanoma, head and neck, liver or kidney cancer. The V gene is TRBV9, the J gene TRBJ2-7; possibly TRBD2 for D (5 bases). This CDR3 reads CASSVALASYEQYF. Written as DNA, the CDR3 is TGTGCCAGCAGCGTAGCCCTAGCCAGCTACGAGCAGTACTTC.